These 19 T cell receptor beta chains were sequenced from one sample in a study of graft-versus-host responses after intestinal transplantation. Assay used: immunoSEQ multiplex PCR; TCRdb lists only in-frame clones, some missing. This sample carries 4,300 or so clones, 25% to 30% of them seen once, and the ten largest clones take under 25%. The authors seeded approximately 200,000 CFSE-labeled responder cells together with approximately 200,000 irradiated stimulator cells tagged with violet dye. The sequences come from alloreactive CD8+ T cells from a mixed lymphocyte reaction culture, collected before transplantation. Subset here: CFSE-low proliferating T cells sorted from roughly six-day pre-transplant mixed lymphocyte reaction (GvH or HvG direction). Receptors were obtained from a human patient who was an organ donor for intestinal transplantation.

CDR3 amino acids: CASSHMQGNEQFF. For the CDR3, the DNA is TGCGCCAGCAGCCACATGCAGGGCAATGAGCAGTTCTTC. The V call is TRBV4-1, the J call TRBJ2-1, with D maybe TRBD1 (5 bases). The CDR3 runs to 13 residues. Germline lookup yields CDR1 MGHRA and CDR2 YSYEKL. The V gene lost 3 bases and the J gene lost 6 bases, with 9 bases spanning the gap.

This clone was counted between two and nine times. The V gene is TRBV28, the J gene TRBJ1-4; TRBD1 agrees at 7 bases. Per germline, CDR1 MDHEN and CDR2 SYDVKM. The CDR3 totals 14 residues. V lost 11 bases, J lost 7 bases, and 13 bases stayed unmatched. The CDR3 region is CAVPVTGWAEKLFF. The DNA of the CDR3 is TGTGCCGTCCCTGTGACAGGGTGGGCTGAAAAACTGTTTTTT. Full variable domain (remainder filled in from reference TRBV28 and TRBJ1-4): DVKVTQSSRYLVKRTGEKVFLECVQDMDHENMFWYRQDPGLGLRLIYFSYDVKMKEKGDIPEGYSVSREKKERFSLILESASTNQTSMYLCAVPVTGWAEKLFFGSGTQLSVL.

A remark on this clone: One end of the junction does not line up with germline, which may come from a read error. Other nucleotide sequences from this sample produce the same CDR3. This chain connects TRBV5-4 to TRBJ1-6; D possibly corresponds to TRBD1 (6 bases). This CDR3 comprises 18 residues. From germline, CDR1 is SGHNT and CDR2 YYREEE (reference sequence). For the CDR3, the DNA is TGCGCCAGCAGCCAAGATCCTCTTACAGGGTTTGTCAATTCACCCCTCCACTTT. Translated: CASSQDPLTGFVNSPLHF.

The chain recombines TRBV4-1 with TRBJ1-5; tentative D call: TRBD1 (6 bases). Trimming shortened V by 1 base and J by 6 bases, and 16 bases separated the two germline ends. Germline assignment: CDR1 MGHRA and CDR2 YSYEKL. The CDR3 is 16 amino acids. The CDR3 bases are TGCGCCAGCAGCCAAGCACAGGGCTCTCTAATTCAGCCCCAGCATTTT. It translates to CASSQAQGSLIQPQHF.

This clone is labeled medium-sized. This rearrangement joins TRBV7-8 to TRBJ2-1; D is ambiguous. V dropped 1 base and J dropped 5 bases, with 6 bases sitting between them. There are 13 residues in the CDR3. Germline CDR1 SGHVS, CDR2 FQNEAQ. CDR3 sequence: CASSLVGDNEQFF. CDR3 coding DNA: TGTGCCAGCAGCTTAGTTGGAGACAATGAGCAGTTCTTC.

This clone was seen more than once but under ten times. V and J are TRBV28 and TRBJ2-7, with a tentative D call TRBD2 (7 bases). The CDR3 is 13 amino acids. CDR1 and CDR2 (germline): MDHEN, SYDVKM. V lost 5 bases, J lost 4 bases, and 12 bases lay in between. The CDR3 here is CASSQGTTYEQYV. In nucleotides, the CDR3 is TGTGCCAGCAGTCAGGGGACTACGTACGAGCAGTACGTC.

This clone was counted between two and nine times. This chain connects TRBV11-3 to TRBJ2-5; D unresolved. The V gene's germline CDR1 is SGHNT and CDR2 YENEEA. The V and J ends lost 5 bases and 3 bases respectively, with 10 bases between them. This CDR3 contains 13 residues. The DNA of the CDR3 is TGTGCCAGCAGCCGTGGGCGCGAAGAGACCCAGTACTTC. This translates into CASSRGREETQYF.

Here the CDR3 DNA reads TGTGCCAGCGGTGCCGCATACGGGTATGAGCAGTACGTC. Its protein product is CASGAAYGYEQYV. The chain joins TRBV6-1 to TRBJ2-7; D not certain. The germline V gene has CDR1 MNHNS and CDR2 SASEGT. This CDR3 has 13 amino acids. V was shortened by 8 bases and J by 7 bases, with 18 bases between the two germline ends.

In its sample, this clone is medium-sized. V and J are TRBV5-8 and TRBJ1-1; D is uncertain. CDR1 SGHTS and CDR2 YDEGEE come from the germline V gene. This CDR3 has 14 amino acids. V gave up 1 base and J gave up 1 base, with 8 bases separating them. CDR3: CASSLKRENTEAFF. The CDR3 DNA reads as TGTGCCAGCAGCTTGAAACGGGAGAACACTGAAGCTTTCTTT.

This clone occurred a few times. One end of the junction does not line up with germline, which may come from a read error. J is TRBJ2-1 and V is TRBV9; D is undetermined. The germline gives CDR1 SGDLS, CDR2 YYNGEE. The CDR3 has 15 residues. CDR3 residues: CASSVATIPYDEQFF. The CDR3 region has the DNA TGTGCCAGCAGCGTAGCTACCATACCCTACGATGAGCAGTTCTTC.

Relative to its sample, this clone is medium-sized. The genes are TRBV28 and TRBJ1-2, with D possibly TRBD1 on 5 matching bases. The length of the CDR3 is 15 residues. Germline assignment: CDR1 MDHEN and CDR2 SYDVKM. The ends were cut back, 3 bases at V and 4 bases at J, with 15 bases in the middle. The CDR3 sequence is CASSLGQTVPYGYTF. The DNA of the CDR3 is TGTGCCAGCAGTTTGGGGCAGACGGTCCCCTATGGCTACACCTTC.

The chain couples TRBV2 to TRBJ1-1; weak D call: TRBD1 (5 bases). The germline V gene has CDR1 SNHLY and CDR2 FYNNEI. This CDR3 region has 16 residues. V was cut by 5 bases and J by 0 bases, with 16 bases left in between. The CDR3 is CASSLAVTVLNTEAFF. The DNA for the CDR3 is TGTGCCAGCAGTTTAGCGGTGACAGTTTTGAACACTGAAGCTTTCTTT.

This clone has more than one count but fewer than ten. The CDR3 DNA reads as TGTGCCAGCAGTTTTGCTTTCAGGGGACGCTCTGGGGCCAACGTCCTGACTTTC. Translation: CASSFAFRGRSGANVLTF. The V gene is TRBV7-9, the J gene TRBJ2-6; D is perhaps TRBD1 (6 bases). Germline values: CDR1 SEHNR, CDR2 FQNEAQ (reference sequence). This CDR3 has 18 amino acids. Trimming pared 6 bases from V and 0 bases from J, leaving 18 bases between.

The chain carries TRBV28 and TRBJ2-1; 10 nucleotides align to TRBD2. CDR1 and CDR2 (germline): MDHEN, SYDVKM. The CDR3 consists of 15 residues. The V gene end was trimmed by 3 bases and the J gene end by 6 bases; junction bases not matched to a gene: 5. The CDR3: CASSLLAGAVNEQFF. The CDR3 region has the DNA TGTGCCAGCAGTTTGCTAGCGGGGGCTGTCAATGAGCAGTTCTTC.

This CDR3 reads CASSIIRLNNSPLHF. In DNA form, the CDR3 reads TGTGCCAGTAGTATTATAAGACTGAATAATTCACCCCTCCACTTT. This chain uses TRBV19 with TRBJ1-6; D gene uncertain. Germline-derived CDR1 and CDR2 are LNHDA and SQIVND (reference sequence). Trimming removed 3 bases at V and 5 bases at J, with 11 bases between. The CDR3 loop spans 15 amino acids.

This chain uses TRBV21-1 with TRBJ1-6; the table calls TRBD1, which could not be checked here. TRBV21-1 is noted as a pseudogene. CDR3 size: 13 residues. As DNA, the CDR3 is TGTGCCAGCAGCGAACAGGGGTTTTCACCCCTCCACTTT. Translation gives CASSEQGFSPLHF.

This clone was observed a handful of times. The chain couples TRBV6-5 to TRBJ2-7, with a possible D match to TRBD1 (6 bases). Germline CDR1 and CDR2: MNHEY and SVGAGI. The length of the CDR3 is 12 residues. Trimming pared 6 bases from V and 3 bases from J, leaving 9 bases between. CDR3 sequence: CASSPTGYEQYV. As DNA, the CDR3 is TGTGCCAGCAGCCCGACAGGCTACGAGCAGTACGTC.

The V gene is TRBV27, the J gene TRBJ2-1; a possible D gene is TRBD1 (6 bases). V was cut by 1 base and J by 8 bases, with 9 bases left in between. The CDR3 length is 13 residues. Germline CDR1 reads MNHEY; CDR2 reads SMNVEV (reference sequence). The CDR3 here is CASSLWGRDEQFF. CDR3 DNA sequence: TGTGCCAGCAGTTTATGGGGGCGGGATGAGCAGTTCTTC.

This rearrangement joins TRBV27 to TRBJ1-1, with 9 bases aligning to TRBD1. The CDR3 runs to 13 residues. The germline gives CDR1 MNHEY, CDR2 SMNVEV (reference sequence). The ends lost 1 base at V and 7 bases at J; junction bases unmatched: 1. CDR3 DNA: TGTGCCAGCAGTTTATTGACAGGGGGTGAAGCTTTCTTT. Protein: CASSLLTGGEAFF.